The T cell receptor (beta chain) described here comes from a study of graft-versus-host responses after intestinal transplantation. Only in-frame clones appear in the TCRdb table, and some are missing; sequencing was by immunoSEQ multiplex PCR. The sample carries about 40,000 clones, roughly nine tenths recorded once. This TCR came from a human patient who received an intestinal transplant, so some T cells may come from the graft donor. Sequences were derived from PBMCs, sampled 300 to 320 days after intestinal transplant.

CDR3 sequence reads: CASSDSWVGGGTDTQYF. DNA for the CDR3: TGTGCCAGCAGTGATTCTTGGGTGGGAGGTGGGACAGATACGCAGTATTTT. The chain recombines TRBV6-1 with TRBJ2-3, with a weak D call TRBD2 (6 bases). The CDR3 loop spans 17 amino acids. Germline V gene data show CDR1 as MNHNS and CDR2 as SASEGT. V was trimmed by 3 bases and J by 3 bases, leaving 19 bases between them.